The rows below give T cell receptor beta chains drawn from one sample of a study of T-cell memory formation after mild COVID-19. Using its own MiXCR run on the 5' RACE reads, TCRdb lists one record per CDR3 protein. The sample includes about 320,000 distinct CDR3 sequences, 14% seen only once; the top ten take around a fifth. Sequenced input: PBMCs or a T cell subset sorted from them (not recorded which). The receptors here all came from a man in his late teens or twenties who had mild COVID-19 (a few samples of this study predate the infection). Cell type and time point are not known. The CDR3 runs from the conserved cysteine through the conserved F or W. A D gene is named only where the DNA matches it firmly. Only part of the rows carry a size: once, few, many, or a class if the clone is expanded.

d_gene	abundance	v_gene	j_gene	CDR3aa	CDR3nt
NA	NA	TRBV12-1	TRBJ1-6	CASSFEADLPRGFGYNSPLHF	TGTGCCAGCAGCTTTGAAGCCGACCTTCCTCGGGGGTTCGGGTATAATTCACCCCTCCACTTT
TRBD2	few	TRBV2	TRBJ2-1	CASSGGLRGAYFF	TGTGCCAGCAGTGGGGGCCTGCGGGGGGCCTACTTCTTC
TRBD2	NA	TRBV6-6	TRBJ2-2	CASSYGLAGNTGELFF	TGTGCCAGCAGTTACGGGCTAGCGGGGAACACCGGGGAGCTGTTTTTT
NA	few	TRBV7-8	TRBJ2-3	CASGPRLKDTQYF	TGTGCCAGCGGACCAAGACTAAAAGATACGCAGTATTTT
NA	few	TRBV5-1	TRBJ2-5	CASSLIGVRGETQYF	TGCGCCAGCAGCTTGATCGGGGTCCGAGGGGAGACCCAGTACTTC
NA	NA	TRBV12-5	TRBJ1-2	CASGLTGDGDGDRYGYTF	TGTGCTAGTGGTTTGACGGGTGATGGGGACGGTGATCGCTATGGCTACACCTTC
TRBD1	NA	TRBV12-3/TRBV12-4	TRBJ2-5	CASSSGTGGRETQYF	TGTGCCAGCAGTTCCGGGACAGGAGGTAGAGAGACCCAGTACTTC
NA	few	TRBV14	TRBJ2-3	CASSQGFTDTQYF	TGTGCCAGCAGCCAAGGGTTCACAGATACGCAGTATTTT
TRBD2	NA	TRBV20-1	TRBJ2-3	CSAPTSGFTDTQYF	TGCAGTGCTCCTACTAGCGGCTTCACAGATACGCAGTATTTT
TRBD2	many	TRBV7-2	TRBJ2-5	CASSLTSGGLVETQYF	TGTGCCAGCAGCTTAACCAGCGGGGGGCTAGTAGAGACCCAGTACTTC